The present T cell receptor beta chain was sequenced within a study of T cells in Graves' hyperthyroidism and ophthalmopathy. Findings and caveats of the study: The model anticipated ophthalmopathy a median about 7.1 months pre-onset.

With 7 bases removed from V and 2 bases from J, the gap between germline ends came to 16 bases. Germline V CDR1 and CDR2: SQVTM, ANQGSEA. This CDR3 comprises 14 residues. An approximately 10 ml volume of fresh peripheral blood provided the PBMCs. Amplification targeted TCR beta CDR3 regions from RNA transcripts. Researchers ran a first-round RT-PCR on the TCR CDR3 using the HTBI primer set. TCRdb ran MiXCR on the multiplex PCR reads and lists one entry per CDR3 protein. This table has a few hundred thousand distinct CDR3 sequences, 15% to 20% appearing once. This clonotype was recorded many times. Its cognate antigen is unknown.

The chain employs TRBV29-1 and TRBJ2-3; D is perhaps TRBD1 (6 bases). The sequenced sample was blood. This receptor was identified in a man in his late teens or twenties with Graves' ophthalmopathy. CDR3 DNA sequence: TGCAGCGCCAAGACACAGGGTATCACAGATACGCAGTATTTT. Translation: CSAKTQGITDTQYF.